Each of the 11 T cell receptor beta chains below was sequenced from the same sample in a study of PD-L1 blockade in urothelial cancer. Time point denoted: pretreatment peripheral blood. Clones were sequenced by immunoSEQ multiplex PCR, and TCRdb holds only the in-frame ones, with some missing. The table records about 95,000 clones, about nine tenths of them present only once. Sequencing was performed on PBMCs, taken around atezolizumab (anti-PD-L1) treatment. The receptors derive from a man aged 60 to 69 with urothelial cancer.

This clone was counted a few times. This chain links TRBV7-8 with TRBJ2-7; D remains ambiguous. Between the trimmed V and J ends, which lost 0 bases and 2 bases, there was a span of 8 bases. Per germline, CDR1 SGHVS and CDR2 FQNEAQ. The CDR3 runs 14 residues. Here the CDR3 DNA reads TGTGCCAGCAGCTTAGCGGTGTCAGCCTACGAGCAGTACTTC. Amino acids: CASSLAVSAYEQYF.

J is TRBJ1-1 and V is TRBV5-4; 7 positions match TRBD1. The CDR3 spans 15 residues. The V and J ends lost 4 bases and 1 base, in that order; junction bases with no gene match: 7. Germline values: CDR1 SGHNT, CDR2 YYREEE (reference sequence). The DNA of the CDR3 is TGTGCCAGCAGCGGCGGACAGGCTTGGAACACTGAAGCTTTCTTT. This codes for CASSGGQAWNTEAFF.

The chain is built from TRBV28 and TRBJ2-2, with 8 nucleotides matching TRBD2. This CDR3 comprises 14 residues. The V gene end was trimmed by 6 bases and the J gene end by 5 bases; junction bases not matched to a gene: 5. The germline CDR1 and CDR2 sequences are MDHEN and SYDVKM. The DNA for the CDR3 is TGTGCCAGCAGCCACGGGGGGGAGACCGGGGAGCTGTTTTTT. Its protein is CASSHGGETGELFF.

The chain combines TRBV4-2 with TRBJ2-7; TRBD1 matches 12 bases. This CDR3 has 16 amino acids. With 6 bases clipped from V and 2 bases from J, the junction kept 8 bases outside the gene matches. The germline V gene has CDR1 LGHNA and CDR2 YNFKEQ. This CDR3 is CASRTSGTGGPYEQYF. The DNA for the CDR3 is TGTGCCAGCAGAACTTCCGGGACAGGGGGCCCCTACGAGCAGTACTTC.

The genes are TRBV19 and TRBJ2-7; 7 bases are a match to TRBD1. V lost 6 bases to trimming and J lost 4 bases; unmatched junction nucleotides: 6. The germline V gene has CDR1 LNHDA and CDR2 SQIVND (reference sequence). CDR3 length: 13 amino acids. CDR3 sequence: CASSKRQGYEQYF. The CDR3 bases are TGTGCCAGTAGCAAACGACAGGGTTACGAGCAGTACTTC.

The chain is built from TRBV19 and TRBJ1-5; TRBD1 aligns across 7 bases. The ends lost 6 bases at V and 0 bases at J; junction bases unmatched: 5. The CDR3 runs 15 residues. CDR1 and CDR2 (germline): LNHDA, SQIVND (reference sequence). The CDR3 DNA follows: TGTGCCAGTAGACCTGGGACAGTTAGCAATCAGCCCCAGCATTTT. Residues: CASRPGTVSNQPQHF.

The V gene is TRBV7-6, the J gene TRBJ2-1; D may be TRBD2 (5 bases). V lost 5 bases to trimming and J lost 0 bases, with 17 bases between them. CDR1 SGHVS and CDR2 FNYEAQ come from the germline V gene. The CDR3 is made up of 17 amino acids. The CDR3 loop is CASSARAAASSYNEQFF. CDR3 sequence (DNA): TGTGCCAGCAGCGCACGAGCAGCGGCGAGCTCCTACAATGAGCAGTTCTTC. Full variable domain (remainder filled in from reference TRBV7-6 and TRBJ2-1): GAGVSQSPRYKVTKRGQDVALRCDPISGHVSLYWYRQALGQGPEFLTYFNYEAQQDKSGLPNDRFSAERPEGSISTLTIQRTEQRDSAMYRCASSARAAASSYNEQFFGPGTRLTVL.

This clone has only a few counts. The chain carries TRBV5-6 and TRBJ1-3; a possible D gene is TRBD1 (6 bases). This CDR3 region has 15 residues. V lost 5 bases and J lost 2, with 14 bases in between. Per the germline V gene, CDR1 is SGHDT and CDR2 is YYEEEE. CDR3 nucleotide sequence: TGTGCCAGCAGTCCAACAGGGAGAACTGGAAACACCATATATTTT. It yields the protein CASSPTGRTGNTIYF.

The chain employs TRBV4-1 and TRBJ2-3; TRBD2 matches 7 bases. Unmatched junction bases numbered 10, after V lost 4 bases and J lost 3 bases. Germline V gene data show CDR1 as MGHRA and CDR2 as YSYEKL. The CDR3 extends over 16 amino acids. The DNA for the CDR3 is TGCGCCAGCAGCCTCTTTATGGGGGGGTCGACAGATACGCAGTATTTT. Protein product: CASSLFMGGSTDTQYF.

The gene calls are TRBV13 and TRBJ2-7; TRBD2 agrees at 7 bases. The CDR3 extends over 19 amino acids. V lost 4 bases to trimming and J lost 3 bases; unmatched junction nucleotides: 21. Germline assignment: CDR1 PRHDT and CDR2 FYEKMQ (reference sequence). The DNA of the CDR3 is TGTGCCAGCAGCTCGGCCACTAGCGACCCCGGGACCCTCAACTACGAGCAGTACTTC. It codes for CASSSATSDPGTLNYEQYF.

V is TRBV5-1 and J is TRBJ2-5; 12 nucleotides agree with TRBD1. Trimming at V came to 2 bases and at J to 5 bases, leaving 4 bases not matched to a gene. The CDR3 covers 15 residues. Germline loops: CDR1 SGHRS, CDR2 YFSETQ. DNA for the CDR3: TGCGCCAGCAGCTTAGGGACAGGGGGCTTTGAGACCCAGTACTTC. The encoded protein is CASSLGTGGFETQYF.